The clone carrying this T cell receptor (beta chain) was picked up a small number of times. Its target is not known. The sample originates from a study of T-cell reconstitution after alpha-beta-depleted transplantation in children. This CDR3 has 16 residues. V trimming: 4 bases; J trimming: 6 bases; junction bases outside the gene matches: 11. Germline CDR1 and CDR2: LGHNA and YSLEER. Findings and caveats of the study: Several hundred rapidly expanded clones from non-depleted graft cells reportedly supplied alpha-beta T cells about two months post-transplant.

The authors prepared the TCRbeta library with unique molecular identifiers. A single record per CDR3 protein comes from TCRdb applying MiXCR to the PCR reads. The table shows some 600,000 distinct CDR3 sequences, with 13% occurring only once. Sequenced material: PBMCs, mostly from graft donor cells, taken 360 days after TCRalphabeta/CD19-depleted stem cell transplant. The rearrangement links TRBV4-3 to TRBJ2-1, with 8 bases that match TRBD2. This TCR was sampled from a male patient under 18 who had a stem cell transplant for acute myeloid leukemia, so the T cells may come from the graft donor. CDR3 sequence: CASSPTPGLGGNEQFF. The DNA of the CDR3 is TGCGCCAGCAGCCCCACCCCGGGACTAGGGGGCAATGAGCAGTTCTTC.